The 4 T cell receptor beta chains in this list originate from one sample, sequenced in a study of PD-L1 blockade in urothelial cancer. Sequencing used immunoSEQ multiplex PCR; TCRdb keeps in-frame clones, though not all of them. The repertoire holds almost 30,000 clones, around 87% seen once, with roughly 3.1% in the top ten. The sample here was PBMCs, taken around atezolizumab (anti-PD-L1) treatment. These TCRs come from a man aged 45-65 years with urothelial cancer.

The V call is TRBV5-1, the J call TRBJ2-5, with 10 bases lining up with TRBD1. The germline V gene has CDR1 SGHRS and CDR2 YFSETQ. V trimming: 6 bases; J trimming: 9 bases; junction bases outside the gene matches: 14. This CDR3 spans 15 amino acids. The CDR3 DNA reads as TGCGCCAGCACCCTGTTTGAGACAGGGGGCAGGGCCCAGTACTTC. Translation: CASTLFETGGRAQYF.

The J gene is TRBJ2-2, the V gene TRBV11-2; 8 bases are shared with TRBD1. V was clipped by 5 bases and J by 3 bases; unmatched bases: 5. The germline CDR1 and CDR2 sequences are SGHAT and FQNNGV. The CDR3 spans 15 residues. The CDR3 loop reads CASSRQGQYTGELFF. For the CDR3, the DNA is TGTGCCAGCAGCCGACAGGGGCAGTACACCGGGGAGCTGTTTTTT.

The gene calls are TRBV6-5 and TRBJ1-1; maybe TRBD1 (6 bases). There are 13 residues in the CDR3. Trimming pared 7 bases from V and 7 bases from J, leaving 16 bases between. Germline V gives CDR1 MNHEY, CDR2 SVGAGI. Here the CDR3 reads CASNRRGAREAFF. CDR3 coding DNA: TGTGCCAGCAATCGACGGGGGGCGCGTGAAGCTTTCTTT.

CDR3 protein: CASSFPGIHGTGELFF. CDR3 coding DNA: TGTGCCAGCAGTTTTCCGGGGATTCATGGCACCGGGGAGCTGTTTTTT. The V and J genes are TRBV28 and TRBJ2-2; possible D gene TRBD2, 5 bases. CDR1 and CDR2 (germline): MDHEN, SYDVKM. The length of the CDR3 is 16 residues. The germline V and J ends were trimmed by 3 bases and 4 bases, with 15 bases remaining between them.